The clone carrying this TCR beta chain has more than one count but fewer than ten. Original processing notes: The assay estimated nucleated cells by amplifying reference gene primers. TCRdb's copy holds only in-frame clones and misses some; the assay was immunoSEQ multiplex PCR. The V and J calls and clone size are taken from that table; D and trimming were inferred from the DNA. The sample shows tens of thousands of clones, about 88% of them seen only once. This entry comes from a study of blood T cell repertoires in COVID-19. The wider study: The study drew acute and convalescent COVID-19 samples from the United States, Italy and Spain. T cells, B-cell-depleted T cells, or PBMCs provided the cDNA or gDNA that served as material.

The origin of this receptor is a human donor in a cohort sampled during active COVID-19. What was sequenced was peripheral blood.

CDR3 protein: CASSFLSGMAEAFF. CDR3 in DNA: TGTGCCAGCAGCTTCCTCTCAGGGATGGCTGAAGCTTTCTTT. The chain links TRBV13 to TRBJ1-1; possibly TRBD1 for D (5 bases). Germline lookup yields CDR1 PRHDT and CDR2 FYEKMQ (reference sequence). The length of the CDR3 is 14 residues. The V and J ends lost 3 bases and 6 bases respectively, with 14 bases between them.